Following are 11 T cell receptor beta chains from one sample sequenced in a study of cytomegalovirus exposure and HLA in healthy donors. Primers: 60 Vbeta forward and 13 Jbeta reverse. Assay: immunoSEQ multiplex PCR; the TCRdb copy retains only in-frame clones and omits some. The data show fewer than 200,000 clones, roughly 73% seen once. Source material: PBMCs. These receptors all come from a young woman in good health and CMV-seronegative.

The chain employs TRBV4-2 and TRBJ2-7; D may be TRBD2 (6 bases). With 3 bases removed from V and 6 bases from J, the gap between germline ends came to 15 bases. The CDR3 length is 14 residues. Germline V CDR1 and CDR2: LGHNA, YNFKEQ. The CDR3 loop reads CASSHPVGGSEQYF. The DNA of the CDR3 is TGTGCCAGCAGCCACCCCGTGGGAGGCTCCGAGCAGTACTTC.

The CDR3, as DNA: TGTGCCAGCAGCTTATTAGCGAGCCTGTCCTACAATGAGCAGTTCTTC. As protein: CASSLLASLSYNEQFF. The chain combines TRBV7-8 with TRBJ2-1; possible D gene TRBD2, 5 bases. The CDR3 contains 16 residues. V lost 2 bases and J lost 1, with 12 bases in between. Germline V gene sequence: CDR1 SGHVS, CDR2 FQNEAQ.

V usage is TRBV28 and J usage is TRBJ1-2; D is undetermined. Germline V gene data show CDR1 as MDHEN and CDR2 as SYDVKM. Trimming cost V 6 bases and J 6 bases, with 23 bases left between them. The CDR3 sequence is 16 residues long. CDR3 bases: TGTGCCAGCAGCCTGGGAGGGAGTGCCGTGGTAGATGGCTACACCTTC. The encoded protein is CASSLGGSAVVDGYTF.

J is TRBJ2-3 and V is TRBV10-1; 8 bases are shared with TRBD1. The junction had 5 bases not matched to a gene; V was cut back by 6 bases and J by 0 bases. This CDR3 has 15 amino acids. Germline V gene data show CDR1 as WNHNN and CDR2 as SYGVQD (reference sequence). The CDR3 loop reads CASSRGQGSTDTQYF. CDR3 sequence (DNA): TGCGCCAGCAGCCGCGGACAGGGAAGCACAGATACGCAGTATTTT.

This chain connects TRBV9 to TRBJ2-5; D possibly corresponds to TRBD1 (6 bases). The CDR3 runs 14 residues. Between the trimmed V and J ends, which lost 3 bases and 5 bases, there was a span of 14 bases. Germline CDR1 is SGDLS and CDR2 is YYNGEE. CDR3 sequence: CASSAHRVAETQYF. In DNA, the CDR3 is TGTGCCAGCAGCGCACACAGGGTGGCGGAGACCCAGTACTTC.

The CDR3 bases are TGCGCCAGCAGCCCCGGACGCCTTCGGGGGTACGAGCAGTACTTC. Translation gives CASSPGRLRGYEQYF. The chain has TRBV4-1 and TRBJ2-7, with a possible D match to TRBD2 (6 bases). This CDR3 comprises 15 residues. In germline, CDR1 is MGHRA, CDR2 YSYEKL. V was pared by 4 bases and J by 4 bases, with 17 bases between.

The chain's CDR3 is CASGTGGYEQYF. As DNA, the CDR3 is TGTGCCAGCGGGACAGGGGGCTACGAGCAGTACTTC. This chain uses TRBV2 with TRBJ2-7; 11 bases agree with TRBD1. The J segment lost 3 bases and the V segment lost 8 bases, leaving 0 bases of the junction unmatched. The CDR3 sequence is 12 residues long. Germline CDR1 SNHLY, CDR2 FYNNEI.

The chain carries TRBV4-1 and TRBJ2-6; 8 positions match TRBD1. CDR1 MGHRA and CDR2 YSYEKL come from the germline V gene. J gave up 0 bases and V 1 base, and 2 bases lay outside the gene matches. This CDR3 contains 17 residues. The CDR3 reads CASSQGTGTSGANVLTF. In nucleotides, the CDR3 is TGCGCCAGCAGCCAAGGGACAGGGACCTCTGGGGCCAACGTCCTGACTTTC.

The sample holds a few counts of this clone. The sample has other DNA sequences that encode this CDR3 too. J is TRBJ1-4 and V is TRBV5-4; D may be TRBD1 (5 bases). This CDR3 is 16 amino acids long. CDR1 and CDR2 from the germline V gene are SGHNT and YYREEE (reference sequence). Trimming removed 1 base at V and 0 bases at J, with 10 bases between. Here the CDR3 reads CASSLTGDATNEKLFF. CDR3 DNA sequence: TGTGCCAGCAGCTTGACAGGAGATGCAACTAATGAAAAACTGTTTTTT.

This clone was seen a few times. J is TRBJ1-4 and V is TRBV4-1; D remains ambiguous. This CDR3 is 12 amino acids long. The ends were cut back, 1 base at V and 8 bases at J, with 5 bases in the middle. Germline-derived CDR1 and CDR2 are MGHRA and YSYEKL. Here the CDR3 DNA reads TGCGCCAGCAGCCAAGTAAGCGAAAAACTGTTTTTT. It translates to CASSQVSEKLFF.

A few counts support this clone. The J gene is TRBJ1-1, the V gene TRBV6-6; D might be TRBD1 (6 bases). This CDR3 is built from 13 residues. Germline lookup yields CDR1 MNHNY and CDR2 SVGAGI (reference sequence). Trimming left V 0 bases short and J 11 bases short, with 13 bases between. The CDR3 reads CASSYSNRVKAFF. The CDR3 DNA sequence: TGTGCCAGCAGTTACTCGAACAGGGTTAAGGCTTTCTTT.